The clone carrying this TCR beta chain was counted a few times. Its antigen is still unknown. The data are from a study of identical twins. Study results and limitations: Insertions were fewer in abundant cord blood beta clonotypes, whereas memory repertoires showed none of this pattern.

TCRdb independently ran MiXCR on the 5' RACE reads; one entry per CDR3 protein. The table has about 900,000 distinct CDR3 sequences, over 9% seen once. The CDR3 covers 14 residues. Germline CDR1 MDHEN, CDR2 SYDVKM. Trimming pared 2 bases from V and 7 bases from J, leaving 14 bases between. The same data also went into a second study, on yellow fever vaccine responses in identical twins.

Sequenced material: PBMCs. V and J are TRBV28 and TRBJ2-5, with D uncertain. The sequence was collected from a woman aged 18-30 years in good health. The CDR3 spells CASSLNGLTGTQYF. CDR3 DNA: TGTGCCAGCAGTTTAAACGGCCTGACTGGGACCCAGTACTTC. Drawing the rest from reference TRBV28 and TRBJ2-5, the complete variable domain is DVKVTQSSRYLVKRTGEKVFLECVQDMDHENMFWYRQDPGLGLRLIYFSYDVKMKEKGDIPEGYSVSREKKERFSLILESASTNQTSMYLCASSLNGLTGTQYFGPGTRLLVL.